This is a list of T cell receptor beta chains from one sample in a study of identical twins. TCRdb redid the calling of the 5' RACE reads with MiXCR, one entry per CDR3 protein. The data show a few hundred thousand distinct CDR3 sequences, 18% seen once. The sample comprised naive T cells sorted from blood. Receptors were obtained from a man aged 50-60 years in good health. The CDR3 runs from the conserved cysteine through the conserved F or W. D genes are given only for firm matches. For some rows the clone size is stated as once, few or many, or as a class when expanded; others skip it.

j_call clone_size v_call d_call cdr3_aa cdr3_nt
TRBJ1-6 few TRBV12-3/TRBV12-4 - CASSRPHSPLHF TGTGCCAGCAGTCGACCCCATTCACCCCTCCACTTT
TRBJ2-1 many TRBV6-2/TRBV6-3 - CASRRLTRGSYNEQFF TGTGCCAGCAGGAGACTAACACGGGGGAGCTACAATGAGCAGTTCTTC
TRBJ2-5 - TRBV28 TRBD2 CASRQTSGRAEETQYF TGTGCCAGCAGGCAGACTAGCGGGAGGGCAGAAGAGACCCAGTACTTC
TRBJ2-7 few TRBV10-3 - CAIRGDGEQYF TGTGCCATCAGAGGGGACGGCGAGCAGTACTTC
TRBJ2-2 many TRBV12-3/TRBV12-4 - CASSLMSAGELFF TGTGCCAGCAGTTTAATGTCCGCTGGGGAGCTGTTTTTT
TRBJ2-7 - TRBV9 - CASSVVGSPNEQYF TGTGCCAGCAGCGTAGTCGGGAGCCCAAACGAGCAGTACTTC
TRBJ2-2 - TRBV30 TRBD2 CAWNTGLAGGGELFF TGTGCCTGGAATACGGGACTAGCTGGCGGCGGGGAGCTGTTTTTT
TRBJ2-1 - TRBV20-1 - CSARGSGLEQFF TGCAGTGCTAGAGGGTCGGGGCTTGAGCAGTTCTTC
TRBJ2-5 - TRBV19 - CASSRAQGETQYF TGTGCCAGTAGCCGGGCCCAGGGAGAGACCCAGTACTTC
TRBJ1-1 - TRBV10-3 - CAISESYSLNTEAFF TGTGCCATCAGTGAGTCGTACAGCCTGAACACTGAAGCTTTCTTT
TRBJ2-7 many TRBV6-1 - CASSLSGVYEQYF TGTGCCAGCAGCCTCTCGGGGGTTTACGAGCAGTACTTC
TRBJ2-7 few TRBV10-3 - CAISSSGTAYEQYF TGTGCCATCAGTTCTTCCGGGACGGCCTACGAGCAGTACTTC
TRBJ2-5 few TRBV29-1 - CSAYLYQETQYF TGCAGCGCCTACCTGTACCAAGAGACCCAGTACTTC
TRBJ2-2 few TRBV7-2 - CASSYRQGGTGELFF TGTGCCAGCAGCTATCGACAGGGAGGCACCGGGGAGCTGTTTTTT
TRBJ1-4 - TRBV7-2 - CASSLLGGPGRNEKLFF TGTGCCAGCAGCTTACTTGGAGGGCCAGGGCGAAATGAAAAACTGTTTTTT
TRBJ2-5 - TRBV7-2 - CASSLGAASRETQYF TGTGCCAGCAGCTTAGGGGCCGCCTCCCGGGAGACCCAGTACTTC
TRBJ1-1 - TRBV27 - CASSFAGASTEAFF TGTGCCAGCAGTTTCGCGGGGGCGAGCACTGAAGCTTTCTTT
TRBJ1-5 many TRBV7-9 - CASSLAGVKGNQPQHF TGTGCCAGCAGCTTAGCCGGGGTAAAGGGCAATCAGCCCCAGCATTTT
TRBJ2-7 - TRBV3-1 - CASSQQGTSYEQYF TGTGCCAGCAGCCAACAAGGGACCTCCTACGAGCAGTACTTC
TRBJ2-7 many TRBV7-9 - CASSLDHYEQYF TGTGCCAGCAGCTTAGACCATTACGAGCAGTACTTC
TRBJ1-2 many TRBV20-1 TRBD1 CSAKGGTGSGYTF TGCAGTGCTAAGGGGGGGACAGGGTCTGGCTACACCTTC
TRBJ2-7 - TRBV27 TRBD1 CASSSHGQGASFPPYEQYF TGTGCCAGCAGTTCACACGGACAGGGGGCATCATTCCCTCCCTACGAGCAGTACTTC
TRBJ2-1 once TRBV20-1 TRBD2 CSPRPGGGRLNEQFF TGCAGTCCTAGACCGGGCGGGGGGCGCCTCAATGAGCAGTTCTTC
TRBJ2-1 few TRBV20-1 - CSFTRAGARPPNEQFF TGCAGTTTCACTAGGGCGGGGGCCCGACCCCCGAATGAGCAGTTCTTC
TRBJ2-5 few TRBV4-3 TRBD2 CASSQRGLAGGETQYF TGCGCCAGCAGCCAACGGGGACTAGCGGGTGGGGAGACCCAGTACTTC
TRBJ2-7 - TRBV29-1 - CSGGDTSYEQYF TGCAGCGGGGGGGACACCTCCTACGAGCAGTACTTC
TRBJ2-3 many TRBV18 - CASSPSTITDTQYF TGTGCCAGCTCACCATCGACAATCACAGATACGCAGTATTTT
TRBJ2-7 few TRBV29-1 TRBD2 CSGQTSGRTSSYEQYF TGCAGCGGTCAGACTAGCGGGAGGACGAGCTCCTACGAGCAGTACTTC
TRBJ1-6 - TRBV20-1 - CSASSIEGHGHSPLHF TGCAGTGCTAGTTCCATAGAAGGCCATGGCCATTCACCCCTCCACTTT
TRBJ2-5 - TRBV12-3/TRBV12-4 - CASSFNHIEDSPRETQYF TGTGCCAGCAGTTTTAATCACATTGAAGACTCCCCTCGGGAGACCCAGTACTTC
TRBJ1-5 few TRBV11-2 - CASSSNSPNQPQHF TGTGCCAGCAGCTCAAATAGCCCTAATCAGCCCCAGCATTTT
TRBJ1-5 - TRBV7-2 TRBD1 CASSAQGAYQPQHF TGTGCCAGCAGCGCACAGGGGGCTTATCAGCCCCAGCATTTT
TRBJ1-1 many TRBV14 - CASSPRVGTEAFF TGTGCCAGCAGCCCCAGGGTTGGCACTGAAGCTTTCTTT
TRBJ1-3 - TRBV10-3 - CAIRTTGQHNAGGNTIYF TGTGCCATCAGGACAACGGGGCAGCATAATGCTGGGGGAAACACCATATATTTT
TRBJ2-7 many TRBV6-2/TRBV6-3 - CASTMGHLYEQYF TGTGCCAGTACAATGGGACACCTCTACGAGCAGTACTTC
TRBJ2-4 many TRBV6-1 - CASMSYRVAKNIQYF TGTGCCAGCATGAGCTACCGAGTAGCCAAAAACATTCAGTACTTC
TRBJ2-3 - TRBV3-1 - CASSPNPRDTQYF TGTGCCAGCAGCCCAAACCCCAGAGATACGCAGTATTTT
TRBJ1-4 few TRBV10-3 TRBD1 CAISDPEEGARGKKLFF TGTGCCATCAGTGATCCAGAAGAGGGGGCGAGAGGGAAAAAACTGTTTTTT
TRBJ1-1 - TRBV12-3/TRBV12-4 - CASSFFGTRGTEAFF TGTGCCAGCAGTTTCTTTGGTACGCGAGGCACTGAAGCTTTCTTT